This TCR beta chain was recorded in a study of T cell changes during pregnancy in multiple sclerosis. CDR3 size: 15 residues. The germline V gene has CDR1 LNHDA and CDR2 SQIVND (reference sequence). With 3 bases clipped from V and 3 bases from J, the junction kept 4 bases outside the gene matches. The table came from immunoSEQ multiplex PCR; TCRdb's copy has only in-frame clones and leaves some out. This table holds 40,000 or so clones, about 92% found once. The sample consisted of peripheral blood, taken in the third trimester of pregnancy. The J gene is TRBJ2-7, the V gene TRBV19; 11 bases line up with TRBD2. The sequence was obtained from a female donor in good health, enrolled as a control in a pregnancy study. CDR3: CASSIALAGDYEQYF. CDR3 nucleotide sequence: TGTGCCAGTAGTATTGCACTAGCGGGAGACTACGAGCAGTACTTC.